This T cell receptor beta chain is from a study of Tregs in tolerant kidney transplant recipients. Study outcomes and limitations: The small number of patients limits these findings pending further validation.

This clone was seen once. Its antigen is undetermined. Some clones are missing from TCRdb's copy, which holds only in-frame ones; the method was immunoSEQ multiplex PCR. Of 90,000 or so clones detected, roughly nine tenths appear once; the ten largest clones hold over 4%. From germline, CDR1 is MNHEY and CDR2 SVGAGI. V was cut by 6 bases and J by 1 base, with 10 bases left in between. The CDR3 covers 13 residues. The origin of this receptor is a human donor in good health. Input material: CD8+ T cells from blood. V usage is TRBV6-5 and J usage is TRBJ2-7; D not resolved. DNA for the CDR3: TGTGCCAGCAGCTTATCCGCGTCCTACGAGCAGTACTTC. Amino acids: CASSLSASYEQYF.